The T cell receptor (beta chain) described here comes from a study of shared clonotypes between healthy human individuals. This clone was recorded once. CDR3 size: 13 residues. The run depth of the assay was deep. This table comes from immunoSEQ multiplex PCR, and its TCRdb copy is limited to in-frame clones, with some not included. In the table there are some 2,500,000 clones, about 90% of which are singletons. This receptor was obtained from a young man in good health. Some clones in this sample may be carry-over from other donors' samples. This chain connects TRBV21-1 to TRBJ2-5. TRBV21-1 is annotated as a pseudogene. The sequenced material came from naive CD4+ T cells from PBMCs. Documented subset: CD45RA+ positively selected. The CDR3 DNA follows: TGTGCCAGCAGCAAGAAGACCCAAGAGACCCAGTACTTC. Translating gives CASSKKTQETQYF.